Listed below are T cell receptor beta chains from one sample, sequenced in a study of response to subunit inactivated influenza vaccine. TCRdb redid the calling of the RT-PCR reads with MiXCR, one entry per CDR3 protein. The data contain hundreds of thousands of distinct CDR3 sequences, 7.5% to 8.5% of them singletons. The sequenced sample was PBMCs from blood, obtained 23 months after vaccination. These receptors were taken from a man between 50 and 69 years old who received an inactivated influenza vaccine. Both conserved end residues are trimmed from each CDR3. The order of the fields is V gene, CDR3 protein.

TRBV24-1	ATADTVGVQETQY
TRBV12-3/TRBV12-4	ASSLQYLTSGGRGAQY
TRBV16	ASSQSRASSYEQY
TRBV20-1	SVPRTSGSYEQY
TRBV7-2	ASSPGTGGSNQPQH
TRBV10-3	ATRTSGSGTYEQY
TRBV29-1	SVAQRIDTGELF
TRBV20-1	SASVEGLANEKLF
TRBV5-1	ASSPLSTGRSEKLF
TRBV2	ASGGTGGRGNQPQH
TRBV28	ASSPLGTGDQETQY
TRBV20-1	SSKVAGGADWSNEQF
TRBV3-1	ASRGVSEQF
TRBV5-1	ASSLVGGANYEQY